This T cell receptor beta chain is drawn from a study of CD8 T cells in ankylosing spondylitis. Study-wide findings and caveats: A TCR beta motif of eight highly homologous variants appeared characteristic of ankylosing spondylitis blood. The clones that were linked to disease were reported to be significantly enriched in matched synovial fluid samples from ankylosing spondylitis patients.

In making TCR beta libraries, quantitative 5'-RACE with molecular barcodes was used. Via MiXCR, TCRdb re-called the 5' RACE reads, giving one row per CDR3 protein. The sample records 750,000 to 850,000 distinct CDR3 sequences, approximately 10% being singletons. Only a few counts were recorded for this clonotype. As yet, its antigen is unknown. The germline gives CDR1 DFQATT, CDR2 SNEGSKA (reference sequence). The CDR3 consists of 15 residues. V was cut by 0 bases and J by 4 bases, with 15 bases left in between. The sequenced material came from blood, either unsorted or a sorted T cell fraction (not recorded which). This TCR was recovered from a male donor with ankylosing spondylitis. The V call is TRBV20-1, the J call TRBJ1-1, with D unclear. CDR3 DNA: TGCAGTGCTAGAGACCGGATCAGAGGGTTCACTGAAGCTTTCTTT. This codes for CSARDRIRGFTEAFF.